The sequence of this TCR beta chain was determined in a study of response to subunit inactivated influenza vaccine. TCRdb analysed the RT-PCR reads with MiXCR anew, one entry per CDR3 protein. The sample includes 700,000 to 800,000 distinct CDR3 sequences, roughly 18% of them seen just once. V lost 0 bases and J lost 7; bases outside the gene matches: 4. Germline CDR1 SGDLS, CDR2 YYNGEE. The CDR3 has 15 amino acids. This clonotype was seen a few times. Its antigen is currently unknown. General study results and limits: Seasonal influenza vaccination, on each occasion, was suggested by the authors to recruit few new T cells.

This sequence was found in a man aged 45-65 years who received an inactivated influenza vaccine. This chain uses TRBV9 with TRBJ1-6, with 7 nucleotides matching TRBD1. The starting material was PBMCs from blood, obtained less than 6 days after vaccination. DNA for the CDR3: TGTGCCAGCAGCGTAGGACAGGGATGGAATTCACCCCTCCACTTT. Encoded protein: CASSVGQGWNSPLHF.